This T cell receptor beta chain was retrieved from a study of CXCR3-negative and CXCR3-positive naive CD8 T cells. Study-level findings and limits: Partial loss of CXCR3 expression followed cryopreservation; most assays used fresh PBMCs. CXCR3-positive naive cells had more hydrophobic TRB CDR3s than CXCR3-negative naive cells.

This CDR3 has 15 amino acids. Germline values: CDR1 SGHTA, CDR2 FQGTGA. With regard to this clonotype: What it binds is not known.

The authors made the TRB cDNA libraries by 5' RACE using UMI labels. TCRdb re-called the 5' RACE reads and catalogs CDR3 proteins one per entry, DNA excluded. Recorded for this sample: approximately 90,000 distinct CDR3 sequences. The V gene is TRBV7-3, the J gene TRBJ1-1. Material for sequencing was naive CXCR3+ CD8+ T cells from blood. The sample's subset: CD45RO-CCR7+CD27+CD95- naive CD8+ T cells expressing CXCR3 (TNR3+). The clonotype was recovered from a human donor in good health. Some clones in this sample may be carry-over from other donors' samples. The CDR3: CASSLTGQANTEAFF.